This T cell receptor beta chain is drawn from a study of cytomegalovirus exposure and HLA in healthy donors. As regards this clone: Its specificity is unknown.

Germline V gene lookup returns CDR1 SGHNT and CDR2 YYREEE (reference sequence). Between the trimmed V and J ends, which lost 0 bases and 4 bases, there was a span of 10 bases. The CDR3 consists of 15 residues. The PCR made use of 60 Vbeta and 13 Jbeta primers. Repertoires were generated with immunoSEQ multiplex PCR, while TCRdb's copy carries only in-frame clones and drops some. The table includes about 100,000 clones, about four fifths detected once. Study-level findings and limits: Accurate prediction of most subjects' HLA-A and HLA-B alleles from TCR beta sequences was reported.

The V and J genes are TRBV5-4 and TRBJ2-2; no firm D call. Input material: PBMCs. The TCR sequence derives from a man between 25 and 39 years old in good health and CMV-seropositive. The CDR3 region is CASSLVDSRTGELFF. The CDR3 DNA sequence: TGTGCCAGCAGCTTGGTAGATAGTCGCACCGGGGAGCTGTTTTTT.